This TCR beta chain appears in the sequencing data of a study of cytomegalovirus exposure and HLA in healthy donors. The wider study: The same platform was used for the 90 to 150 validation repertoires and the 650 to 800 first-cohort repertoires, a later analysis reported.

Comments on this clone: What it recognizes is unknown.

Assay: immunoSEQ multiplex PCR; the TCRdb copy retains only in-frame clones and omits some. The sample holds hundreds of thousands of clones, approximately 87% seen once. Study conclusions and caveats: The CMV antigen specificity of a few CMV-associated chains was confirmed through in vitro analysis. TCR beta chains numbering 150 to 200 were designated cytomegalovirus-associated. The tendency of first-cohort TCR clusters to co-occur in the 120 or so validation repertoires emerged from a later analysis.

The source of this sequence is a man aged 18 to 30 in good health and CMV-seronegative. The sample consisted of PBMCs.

CDR3 residues: CASSTQGIVNQPQHF. CDR3 sequence (DNA): TGTGCCAGCAGCACACAGGGTATTGTCAATCAGCCCCAGCATTTT. The chain joins TRBV7-2 to TRBJ1-5; a weak D match, TRBD1 (6 bases). This CDR3 has 15 residues. Germline-derived CDR1 and CDR2 are SGHTA and FQGNSA. V was trimmed by 5 bases and J by 3 bases, leaving 14 bases between them.